The present TCR beta chain was sequenced within a study of shared clonotypes between healthy human individuals. Study conclusions and caveats: Among donors, sharing of clonotypes was expected to be affected by sequencing depth. Between a few donors, naive CD4 clonotypes were shared at a level of around 4.8%. Shared clonotypes across all four donors exceeded non-shared ones in generation probability.

About this clone itself: The target antigen is unknown.

TCRdb keeps only in-frame clones here, not all; method: immunoSEQ multiplex PCR. Of some 320,000 clones in the sample, roughly 87% were seen once. Trimming removed 1 base from V and 9 bases from J; junction bases left unmatched: 14. The germline V gene has CDR1 SGHTA and CDR2 FQGNSA. The CDR3 is made up of 17 amino acids. The receptor was derived from a man between 18 and 35 years old in good health. The J gene is TRBJ2-7, the V gene TRBV7-2; 11 nucleotides agree with TRBD1. The material sequenced was memory CD8+ T cells sorted from blood. Subset: CD45RO+ cells pooled with CCR7-negative TemRA cells. Here the CDR3 reads CASSLEGWDRGIFVQYF. As DNA, the CDR3 is TGTGCCAGCAGCTTAGAGGGTTGGGACAGGGGGATTTTCGTGCAGTACTTC.